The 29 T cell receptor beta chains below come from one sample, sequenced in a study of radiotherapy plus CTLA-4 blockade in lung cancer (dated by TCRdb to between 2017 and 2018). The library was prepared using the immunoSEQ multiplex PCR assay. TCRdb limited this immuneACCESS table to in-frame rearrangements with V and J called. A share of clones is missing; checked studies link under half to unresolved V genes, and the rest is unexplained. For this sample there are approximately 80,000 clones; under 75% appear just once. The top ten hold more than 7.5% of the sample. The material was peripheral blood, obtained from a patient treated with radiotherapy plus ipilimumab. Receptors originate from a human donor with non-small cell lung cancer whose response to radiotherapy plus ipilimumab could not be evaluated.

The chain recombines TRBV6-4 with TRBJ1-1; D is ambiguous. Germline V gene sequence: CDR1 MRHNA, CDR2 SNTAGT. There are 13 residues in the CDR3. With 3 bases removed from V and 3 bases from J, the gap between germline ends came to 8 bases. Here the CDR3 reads CASSERDDTEAFF. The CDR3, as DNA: TGTGCCAGCAGTGAGCGTGATGACACTGAAGCTTTCTTT.

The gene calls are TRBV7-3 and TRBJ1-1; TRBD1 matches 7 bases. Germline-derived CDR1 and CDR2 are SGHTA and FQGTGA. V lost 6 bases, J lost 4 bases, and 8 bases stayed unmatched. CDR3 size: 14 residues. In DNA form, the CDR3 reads TGTGCCAGCAGATACGACAGGGAGGCCACTGAAGCTTTCTTT. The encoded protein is CASRYDREATEAFF. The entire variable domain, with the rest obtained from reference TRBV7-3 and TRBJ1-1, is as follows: GAGVSQTPSNKVTEKGKYVELRCDPISGHTALYWYRQSLGQGPEFLIYFQGTGAADDSGLPNDRFFAVRPEGSVSTLKIQRTERGDSAVYLCASRYDREATEAFFGQGTRLTVV.

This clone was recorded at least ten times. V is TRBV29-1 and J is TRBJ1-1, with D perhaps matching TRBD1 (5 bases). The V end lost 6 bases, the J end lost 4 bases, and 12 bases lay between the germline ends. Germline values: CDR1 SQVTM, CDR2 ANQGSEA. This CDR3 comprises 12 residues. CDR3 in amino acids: CSVLAGGTEAFF. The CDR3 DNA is TGCAGCGTCCTAGCGGGGGGCACTGAAGCTTTCTTT.

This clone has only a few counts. CDR3 coding DNA: TGTGCCAGCAGTTTGCCCATGGCGGGGGGATACGAGCAGTACTTC. It translates to CASSLPMAGGYEQYF. The rearrangement joins TRBV6-6 to TRBJ2-7; TRBD2 agrees at 8 bases. The V segment lost 4 bases and the J segment 4 bases; nucleotides outside the gene matches: 9. Germline CDR1 and CDR2: MNHNY and SVGAGI (reference sequence). The CDR3 sequence is 15 residues long.

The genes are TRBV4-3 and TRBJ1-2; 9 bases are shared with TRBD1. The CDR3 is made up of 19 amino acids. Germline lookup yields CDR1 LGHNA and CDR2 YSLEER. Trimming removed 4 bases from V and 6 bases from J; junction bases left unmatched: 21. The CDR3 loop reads CASSLPQGAAVRGVDGYTF. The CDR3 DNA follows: TGCGCCAGCAGCCTACCACAGGGGGCCGCGGTGCGGGGGGTGGATGGCTACACCTTC.

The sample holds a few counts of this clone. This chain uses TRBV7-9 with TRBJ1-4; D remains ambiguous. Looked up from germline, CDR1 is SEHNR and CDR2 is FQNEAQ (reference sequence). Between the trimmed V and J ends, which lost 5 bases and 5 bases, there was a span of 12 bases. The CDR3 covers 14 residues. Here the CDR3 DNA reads TGTGCCAGCAGCCCAGAGAGGGCAAATGAAAAACTGTTTTTT. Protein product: CASSPERANEKLFF.

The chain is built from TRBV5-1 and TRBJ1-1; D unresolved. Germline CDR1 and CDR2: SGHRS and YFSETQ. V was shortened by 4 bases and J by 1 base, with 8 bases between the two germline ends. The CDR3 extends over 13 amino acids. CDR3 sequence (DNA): TGCGCCAGCAGCCCGTTCGGGAACACTGAAGCTTTCTTT. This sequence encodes CASSPFGNTEAFF.

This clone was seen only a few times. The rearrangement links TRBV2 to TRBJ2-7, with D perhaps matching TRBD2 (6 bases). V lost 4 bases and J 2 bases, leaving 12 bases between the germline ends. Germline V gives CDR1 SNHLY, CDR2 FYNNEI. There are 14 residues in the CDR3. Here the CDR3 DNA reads TGTGCCAGCAGTGGCGGACTATACCCCTACGAGCAGTACTTC. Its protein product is CASSGGLYPYEQYF.

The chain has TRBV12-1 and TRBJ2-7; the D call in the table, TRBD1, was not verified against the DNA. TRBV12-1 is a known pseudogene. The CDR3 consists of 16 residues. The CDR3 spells CASTPSAGLSNYEQYF. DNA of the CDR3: TGTGCCAGCACCCCGAGTGCAGGGCTCTCTAATTACGAGCAGTACTTC.

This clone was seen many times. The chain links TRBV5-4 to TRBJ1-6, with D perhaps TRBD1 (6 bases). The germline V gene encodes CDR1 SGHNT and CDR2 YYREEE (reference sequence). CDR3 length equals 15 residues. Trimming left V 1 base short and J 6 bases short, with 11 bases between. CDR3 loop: CASSLRDTINSPLHF. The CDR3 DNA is TGTGCCAGCAGCTTGAGGGACACGATTAATTCACCCCTCCACTTT. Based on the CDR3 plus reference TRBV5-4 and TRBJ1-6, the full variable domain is ETGVTQSPTHLIKTRGQQVTLRCSSQSGHNTVSWYQQALGQGPQFIFQYYREEENGRGNFPPRFSGLQFPNYSSELNVNALELDDSALYLCASSLRDTINSPLHFGNGTRLTVT.

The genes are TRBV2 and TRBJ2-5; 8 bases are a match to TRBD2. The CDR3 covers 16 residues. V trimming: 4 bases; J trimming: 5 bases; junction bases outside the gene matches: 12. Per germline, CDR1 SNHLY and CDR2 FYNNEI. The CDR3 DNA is TGTGCCAGCAGTGGCCCCTTCGGACTAGCTCCTGAGACCCAGTACTTC. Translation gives CASSGPFGLAPETQYF.

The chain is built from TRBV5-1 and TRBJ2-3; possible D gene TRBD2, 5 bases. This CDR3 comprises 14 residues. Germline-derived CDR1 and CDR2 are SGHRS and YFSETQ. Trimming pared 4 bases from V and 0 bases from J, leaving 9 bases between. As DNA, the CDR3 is TGCGCCAGCAGCACCGGGAAAAGCACAGATACGCAGTATTTT. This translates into CASSTGKSTDTQYF.

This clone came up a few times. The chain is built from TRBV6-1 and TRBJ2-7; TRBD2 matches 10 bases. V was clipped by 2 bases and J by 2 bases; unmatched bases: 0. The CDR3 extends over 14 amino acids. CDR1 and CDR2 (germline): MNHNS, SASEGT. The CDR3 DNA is TGTGCCAGCAGTGAAAGCGGGGGGGCCTACGAGCAGTACTTC. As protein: CASSESGGAYEQYF.

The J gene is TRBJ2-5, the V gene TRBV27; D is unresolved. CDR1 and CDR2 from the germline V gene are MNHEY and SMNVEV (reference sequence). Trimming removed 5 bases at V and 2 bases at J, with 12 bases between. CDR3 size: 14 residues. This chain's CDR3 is CASSPTLLQETQYF. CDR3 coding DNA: TGTGCCAGCAGTCCTACCTTACTACAAGAGACCCAGTACTTC.

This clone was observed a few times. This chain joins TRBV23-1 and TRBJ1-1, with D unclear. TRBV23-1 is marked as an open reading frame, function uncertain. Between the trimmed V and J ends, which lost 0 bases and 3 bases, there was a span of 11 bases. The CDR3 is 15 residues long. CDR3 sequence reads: CASSQSGRDHTEAFF. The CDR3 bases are TGCGCCAGCAGTCAATCTGGGCGAGACCACACTGAAGCTTTCTTT.

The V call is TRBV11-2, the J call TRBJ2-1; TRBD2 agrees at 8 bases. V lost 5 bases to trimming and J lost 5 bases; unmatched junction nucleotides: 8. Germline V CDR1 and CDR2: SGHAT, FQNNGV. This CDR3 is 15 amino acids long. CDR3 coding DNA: TGTGCCAGCAGCGACGGGTGGCGGGGGGACAATGAGCAGTTCTTC. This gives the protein CASSDGWRGDNEQFF.

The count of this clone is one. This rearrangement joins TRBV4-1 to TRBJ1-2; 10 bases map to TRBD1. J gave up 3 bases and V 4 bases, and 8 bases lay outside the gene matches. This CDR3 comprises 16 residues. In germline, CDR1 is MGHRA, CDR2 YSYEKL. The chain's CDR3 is CASSPPSGQGYYGYTF. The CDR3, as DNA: TGCGCCAGCAGCCCCCCCTCGGGACAGGGGTACTATGGCTACACCTTC.

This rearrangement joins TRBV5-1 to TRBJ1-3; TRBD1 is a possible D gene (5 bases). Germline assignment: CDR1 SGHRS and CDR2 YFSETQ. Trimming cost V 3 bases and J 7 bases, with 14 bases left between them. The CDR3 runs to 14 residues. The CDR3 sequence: CASSSGTSGNTIYF. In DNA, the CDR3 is TGCGCCAGCAGCTCGGGGACTAGCGGCAACACCATATATTTT.

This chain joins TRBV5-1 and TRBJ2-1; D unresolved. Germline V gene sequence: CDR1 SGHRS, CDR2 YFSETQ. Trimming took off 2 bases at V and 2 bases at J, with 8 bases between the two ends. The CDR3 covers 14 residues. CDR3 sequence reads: CASSFFETYNEQFF. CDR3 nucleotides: TGCGCCAGCAGCTTTTTCGAGACCTACAATGAGCAGTTCTTC.

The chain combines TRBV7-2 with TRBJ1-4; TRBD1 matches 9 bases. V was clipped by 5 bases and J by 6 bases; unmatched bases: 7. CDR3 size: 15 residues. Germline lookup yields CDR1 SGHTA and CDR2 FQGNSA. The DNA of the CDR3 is TGTGCCAGCAGCCGATTTGGACAGGGGTATGAAAAACTGTTTTTT. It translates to CASSRFGQGYEKLFF.

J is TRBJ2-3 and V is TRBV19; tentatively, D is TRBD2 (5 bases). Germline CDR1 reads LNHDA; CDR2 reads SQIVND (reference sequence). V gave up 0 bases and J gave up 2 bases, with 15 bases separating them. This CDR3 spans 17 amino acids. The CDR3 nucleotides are TGTGCCAGTAGTATAGAGGCCCGGCTAGCCGTCACAGATACGCAGTATTTT. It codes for CASSIEARLAVTDTQYF.

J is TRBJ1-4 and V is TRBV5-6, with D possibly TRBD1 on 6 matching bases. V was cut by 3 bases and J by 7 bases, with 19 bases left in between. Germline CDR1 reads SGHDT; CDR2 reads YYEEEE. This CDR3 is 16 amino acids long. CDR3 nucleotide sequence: TGTGCCAGCAGCTCATATTGGGGGGGACATAGTGAAAAACTGTTTTTT. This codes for CASSSYWGGHSEKLFF.

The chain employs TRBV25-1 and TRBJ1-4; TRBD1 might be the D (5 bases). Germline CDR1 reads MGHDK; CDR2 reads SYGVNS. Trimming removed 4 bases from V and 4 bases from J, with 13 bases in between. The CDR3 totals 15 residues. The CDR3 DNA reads TGTGCCAGCAGTGCGAGACAGAGGTTTAATGAAAAACTGTTTTTT. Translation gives CASSARQRFNEKLFF.

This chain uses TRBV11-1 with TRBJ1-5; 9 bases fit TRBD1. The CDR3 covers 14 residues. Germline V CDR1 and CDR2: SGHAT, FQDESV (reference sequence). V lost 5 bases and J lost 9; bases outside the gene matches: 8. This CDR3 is CASSLDRGNSPQHF. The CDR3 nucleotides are TGTGCCAGCAGCCTAGACAGGGGGAACTCGCCCCAGCATTTT.

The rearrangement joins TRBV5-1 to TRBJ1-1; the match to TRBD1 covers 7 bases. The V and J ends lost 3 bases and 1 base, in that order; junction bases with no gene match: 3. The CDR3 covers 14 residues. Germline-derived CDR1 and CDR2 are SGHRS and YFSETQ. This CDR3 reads CASSYQGENTEAFF. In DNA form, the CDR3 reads TGCGCCAGCAGCTATCAGGGGGAGAACACTGAAGCTTTCTTT.

CDR3: CASSLQFYNEQFF. In nucleotides, the CDR3 is TGTGCCAGCAGTTTACAGTTCTACAATGAGCAGTTCTTC. This sequence joins TRBV28 and TRBJ2-1; D uncertain. This CDR3 is built from 13 residues. CDR1 is MDHEN and CDR2 is SYDVKM in the germline V gene. Trimming shortened V by 2 bases and J by 3 bases, and 5 bases separated the two germline ends.

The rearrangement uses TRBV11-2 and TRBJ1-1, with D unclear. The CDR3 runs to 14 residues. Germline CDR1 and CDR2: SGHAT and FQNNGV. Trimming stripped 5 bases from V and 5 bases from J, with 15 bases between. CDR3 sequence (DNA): TGTGCCAGCAGCCCGAGGACCGGGAATACTGAAGCTTTCTTT. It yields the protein CASSPRTGNTEAFF.

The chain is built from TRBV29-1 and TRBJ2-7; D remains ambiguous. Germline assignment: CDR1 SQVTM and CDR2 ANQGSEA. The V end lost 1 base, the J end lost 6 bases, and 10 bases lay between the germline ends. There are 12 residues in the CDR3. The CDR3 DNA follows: TGCAGCGTTGAAGGGCGGCCGGGCGAGCAGTACTTC. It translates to CSVEGRPGEQYF.

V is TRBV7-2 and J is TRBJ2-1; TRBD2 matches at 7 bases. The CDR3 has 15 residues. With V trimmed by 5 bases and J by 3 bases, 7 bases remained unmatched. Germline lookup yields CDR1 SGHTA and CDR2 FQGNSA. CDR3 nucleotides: TGTGCCAGCAGCCTGACTAGCCCTGTCTACAATGAGCAGTTCTTC. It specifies CASSLTSPVYNEQFF.